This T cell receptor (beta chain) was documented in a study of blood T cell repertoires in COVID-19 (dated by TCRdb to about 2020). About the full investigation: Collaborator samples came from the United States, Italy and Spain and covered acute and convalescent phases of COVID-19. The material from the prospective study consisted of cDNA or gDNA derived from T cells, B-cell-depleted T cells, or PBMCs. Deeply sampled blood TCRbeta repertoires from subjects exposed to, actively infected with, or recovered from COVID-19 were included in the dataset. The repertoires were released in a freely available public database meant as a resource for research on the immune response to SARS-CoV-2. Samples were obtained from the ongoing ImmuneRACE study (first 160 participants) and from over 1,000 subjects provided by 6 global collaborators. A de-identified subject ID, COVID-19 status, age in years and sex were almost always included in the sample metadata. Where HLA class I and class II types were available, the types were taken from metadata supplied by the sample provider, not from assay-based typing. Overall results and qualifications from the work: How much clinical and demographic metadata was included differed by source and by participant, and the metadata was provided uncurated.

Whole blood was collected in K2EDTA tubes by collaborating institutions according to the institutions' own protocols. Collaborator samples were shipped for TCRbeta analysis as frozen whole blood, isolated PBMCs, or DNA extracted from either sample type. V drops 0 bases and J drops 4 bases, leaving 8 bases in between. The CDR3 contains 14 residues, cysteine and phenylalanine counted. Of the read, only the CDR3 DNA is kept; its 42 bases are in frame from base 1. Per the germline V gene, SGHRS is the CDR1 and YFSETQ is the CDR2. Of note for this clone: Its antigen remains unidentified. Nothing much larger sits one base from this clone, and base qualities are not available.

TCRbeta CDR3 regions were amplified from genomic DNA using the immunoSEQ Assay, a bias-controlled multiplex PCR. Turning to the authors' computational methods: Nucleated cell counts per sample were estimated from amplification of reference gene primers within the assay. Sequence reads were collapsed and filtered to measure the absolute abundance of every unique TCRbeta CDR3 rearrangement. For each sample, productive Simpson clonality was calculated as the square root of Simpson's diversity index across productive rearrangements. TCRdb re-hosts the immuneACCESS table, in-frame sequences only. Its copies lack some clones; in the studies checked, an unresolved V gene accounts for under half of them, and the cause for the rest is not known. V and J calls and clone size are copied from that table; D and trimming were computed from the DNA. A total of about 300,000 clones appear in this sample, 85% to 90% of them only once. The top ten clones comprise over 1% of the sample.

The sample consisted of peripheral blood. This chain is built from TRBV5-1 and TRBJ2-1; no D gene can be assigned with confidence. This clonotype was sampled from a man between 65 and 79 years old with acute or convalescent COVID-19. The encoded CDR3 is CASSLGSRYNEQFF. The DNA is TGCGCCAGCAGCTTGGGTAGCAGATACAATGAGCAGTTCTTC.